Included here is one TCR beta chain sequence, with context. Its antigen is currently unknown. The data derive from a study of blood T cells in healthy people across ages. Germline V CDR1 and CDR2: MNHNS, SASEGT. The CDR3 covers 14 residues. V shed 3 bases and J 7 bases; nucleotides not matched to a gene: 7. They isolated at least 6 million PBMCs from each sample. General study results and limits: Significant beta diversity loss was already apparent by age approximately 36, declining roughly linearly.

Primed by a sample-barcoded 5' primer and a J-beta primer mix, a second PCR proceeded for about 7 to 12 cycles. TCRdb recomputed calls from the 5' RACE reads with MiXCR, one row per CDR3 protein. The sample carries 1.5 million to 2 million distinct CDR3 sequences, roughly two fifths recorded once. The sample was blood. This chain connects TRBV6-1 to TRBJ1-2; TRBD1 matches at 8 bases. This TCR derives from a human donor in good health. This CDR3 is CASSETGEIVGYTF. DNA for the CDR3: TGTGCCAGCAGTGAGACAGGGGAGATCGTTGGCTACACCTTC.